This T cell receptor (beta chain) derives from a study of brain metastases from non-small cell lung cancer. For this clone: Its antigen remains unknown.

Germline-derived CDR1 and CDR2 are MNHEY and SMNVEV (reference sequence). There are 14 residues in the CDR3. V gave up 5 bases and J gave up 2 bases; unmatched junction bases: 4. Data came from immunoSEQ multiplex PCR; TCRdb stores just in-frame clones and leaves some out. The profile covers about 2,500 clones, with around 80% appearing a single time and 39% taken by the ten largest. Study observations and caveats: Fewer infiltrating T cells were found in brain metastases than primaries. Brain metastases shared most TCR repertoire with primaries, with sparse T cells. In nearly 65% of brain metastases, T-cell clones were expanded compared with matched primary tumors.

The V call is TRBV27, the J call TRBJ2-7; 9 nucleotides align to TRBD1. The clonotype was recovered from a donor aged 40 or older with non-small cell lung cancer. The source material was tissue from a brain metastasis. The CDR3 here is CASSTRDRAYEQYF. For the CDR3, the DNA is TGTGCCAGCAGTACCCGGGACAGGGCCTACGAGCAGTACTTC.